These T cell receptor beta chains were read from a single sample in a study of identical twins. MiXCR, applied by TCRdb to the 5' RACE reads, yields one record per CDR3 protein. The data contain some 1,600,000 distinct CDR3 sequences, under 35% of them singletons. Sequenced material: cord blood. These receptors were obtained from a newborn girl in good health. Both conserved end residues are part of each CDR3. Fields, in order: clone size, D gene, V gene, J gene, CDR3 DNA, CDR3 protein. A D gene is named only where the DNA matches it firmly. The listing skips clone size in some rows; elsewhere it reads once, few, many or a size class.

many	TRBD2	TRBV20-1	TRBJ2-7	TGCAGTGCTAGGACTAGCGGAAACTCCTACGAGCAGTACTTC	CSARTSGNSYEQYF
few	.	TRBV20-1	TRBJ1-5	TGCAGTGCTAATGGGGGTGGGGGACGGCAGCCCCAGCATTTT	CSANGGGGRQPQHF
few	TRBD2	TRBV7-2	TRBJ2-3	TGTGCCAGCAGCGTTAGCGGGAGGGCGGGAGATACGCAGTATTTT	CASSVSGRAGDTQYF
few	.	TRBV2	TRBJ2-3	TGTGCCAGCAGTCCGCAGGTCACAGATACGCAGTATTTT	CASSPQVTDTQYF
few	.	TRBV29-1	TRBJ1-1	TGCAGCGTTGGGCCGGGAGGCACTGAAGCTTTCTTT	CSVGPGGTEAFF
.	TRBD1	TRBV25-1	TRBJ1-6	TGTGCCAGCAGATACGGACAGGGGAGCAATTCACCCCTCCACTTT	CASRYGQGSNSPLHF
.	.	TRBV28	TRBJ2-7	TGTGCCAGCAGTTTGGGGACCAGAGTTCGGTCCTACGAGCAGTACTTC	CASSLGTRVRSYEQYF
.	TRBD2	TRBV28	TRBJ2-4	TGTGCCAGCGTTGCGGGAGTCGGGTCCAAAAACATTCAGTACTTC	CASVAGVGSKNIQYF
.	TRBD1	TRBV6-1	TRBJ1-1	TGTGCCAGCAGCGCAACCCGGGGACAGGGGACGGGCACTGAAGCTTTCTTT	CASSATRGQGTGTEAFF
once	.	TRBV28	TRBJ2-1	TGTGCCAGCAGTTTCGAAGTCGGGGGAAGAGTGGTTCCCCAAGAGACCCAGTTCTTC	CASSFEVGGRVVPQETQFF
few	TRBD2	TRBV7-2	TRBJ2-1	TGTGCCAGCAGCTTAACTAGCGGGGACTTCAATGAGCAGTTCTTC	CASSLTSGDFNEQFF
.	.	TRBV29-1	TRBJ1-2	.	CSVAGGNTF
.	.	TRBV12-5	TRBJ2-5	TGTGCTAGTGCCCTTCAGGGATCCCAAGAGACCCAGTACTTC	CASALQGSQETQYF
few	.	TRBV20-1	TRBJ1-6	TGCAGTGCTAGGTCGCCCGCTAGCTCCTATAATTCACCCCTCCACTTT	CSARSPASSYNSPLHF
few	.	TRBV3-1	TRBJ2-3	TGTGCCAGCAGCGGCATGGCGGATACGGCCGGGACAGATACGCAGTATTTT	CASSGMADTAGTDTQYF
few	.	TRBV5-1	TRBJ2-7	TGCGCCAGCAGCTTGGACGGGAGTAGGTACGAGCAGTACTTC	CASSLDGSRYEQYF
.	TRBD1	TRBV28	TRBJ1-5	TGTGCCAGCAAACCTACGACAGGGCTTCGCTGGCAGCCCCAGCATTTT	CASKPTTGLRWQPQHF
.	TRBD2	TRBV20-1	TRBJ2-1	TGCAGTGCTAGAAGGCCTAGCGGAGACAATGAGCAGTTCTTC	CSARRPSGDNEQFF
.	.	TRBV5-1	TRBJ1-6	TGCGCCAGCAGCTTGGAGTATGGGAAGAGCTCCTATAATTCACCCCTCCACTTT	CASSLEYGKSSYNSPLHF
.	.	TRBV20-1	TRBJ2-4	TGCAGTGCTAGAGATCTGCTAGCGACGGCCAAAAACATTCAGTACTTC	CSARDLLATAKNIQYF
.	.	TRBV13	TRBJ1-1	TGTGCCAGCAGCTCCTTTTCGGGGGCAGACTACACTGAAGCTTTCTTT	CASSSFSGADYTEAFF
few	.	TRBV5-4	TRBJ2-1	TGTGCCAGCAGCTTGGACAAGCGGAGCTCCTACAATGAGCAGTTCTTC	CASSLDKRSSYNEQFF
.	.	TRBV18	TRBJ1-4	TGTGCCAGCTCACCCGGAACATTACGAAAACTGTTTTTT	CASSPGTLRKLFF
.	.	TRBV27	TRBJ2-5	TGTGCCAGCAGTTTATCTGAGATAGCGGGACAGCAGTACTTC	CASSLSEIAGQQYF
.	TRBD2	TRBV6-2/TRBV6-3	TRBJ2-1	TGTGCCAGCAGTAAGACTAGCGGGGGGGACAATGAGCAGTTCTTC	CASSKTSGGDNEQFF
once	TRBD2	TRBV29-1	TRBJ2-5	TGCAGCGTTGAAGTGGGACTAGCGGGGGGAGCGAGGTACTTC	CSVEVGLAGGARYF
.	TRBD1	TRBV27	TRBJ2-3	TGTGCCAGCAGTTCAGAGACAGGGGGCTCCACAGATACGCAGTATTTT	CASSSETGGSTDTQYF
.	TRBD2	TRBV18	TRBJ2-1	TGTGCCAGCTCAATTCCTAGCGGGGGGGCCCTCAATGAGCAGTTCTTC	CASSIPSGGALNEQFF
many	TRBD1	TRBV29-1	TRBJ2-7	TGCAGCGTCGCCGGGACAGTTACAAACGAGCAGTACTTC	CSVAGTVTNEQYF
few	TRBD2	TRBV5-4	TRBJ2-7	TGTGCCAGCAGCTCACGGGGCGGGGGTACCTACGAGCAGTACTTC	CASSSRGGGTYEQYF
.	.	TRBV20-1	TRBJ2-7	TGCAGTGCTAGAGAGAGAAAGAGGGTTGATTGGTTCGAGCAGTACTTC	CSARERKRVDWFEQYF
.	TRBD1	TRBV5-1	TRBJ2-3	TGCGCCGGCAGAGCCGGGACAGGGGCCACAGATACGCAGTATTTT	CAGRAGTGATDTQYF
.	.	TRBV20-1	TRBJ2-1	TGCAGTGCTAGTCCCGGAGGTGATCGTTGGGAGACCCAGTTCTTC	CSASPGGDRWETQFF
few	TRBD1	TRBV28	TRBJ2-3	TGTGCCAGCAGTTCCCCGGGACAGGCCCTTTTCACAGATACGCAGTATTTT	CASSSPGQALFTDTQYF
.	TRBD1	TRBV10-3	TRBJ1-2	TGTGCCATCAGTGGGGACAGGGAAGTGGGCTACACCTTC	CAISGDREVGYTF
many	TRBD2	TRBV7-2	TRBJ2-1	TGTGCCAGCAGCTTACTGAGCGGGAGCTCCTACAATGAGCAGTTCTTC	CASSLLSGSSYNEQFF
few	TRBD2	TRBV20-1	TRBJ2-3	TGCAGTGCTAGATCACTAGCGAACACAGATACGCAGTATTTT	CSARSLANTDTQYF
.	TRBD2	TRBV5-1	TRBJ2-7	TGCGCCAGCAGCTACGGGATTGGCGGGAGGTGGGTCTACGAGCAGTACTTC	CASSYGIGGRWVYEQYF
few	.	TRBV12-1	TRBJ2-7	TGTGCCAGCAACCATTTAGGGGGTTTAGCCTACGAGCAGTACTTC	CASNHLGGLAYEQYF
many	.	TRBV27	TRBJ2-5	TGTGCCAGCAGTTTATCGGGGGAGACCCAGTACTTC	CASSLSGETQYF
.	TRBD1	TRBV20-1	TRBJ1-2	TGCAGTGCTAGAGGGTGGGACAGCTATGGCTACACCTTC	CSARGWDSYGYTF
.	TRBD1	TRBV20-1	TRBJ1-5	TGCAGTGCTAGACAGACAGGGGGCGTAAATCAGCCCCAGCATTTT	CSARQTGGVNQPQHF
few	.	TRBV27	TRBJ1-1	TGTGCCAGCAGAGCCCGGATGAACACTGAAGCTTTCTTT	CASRARMNTEAFF